The entry below gives a single T cell receptor (beta chain) sequence along with its context. The record originates from a study of blood T cell repertoires in COVID-19. Study details: Collection of acute and convalescent COVID-19 samples took place in the United States, Italy and Spain.

Using immunoSEQ multiplex PCR, the repertoire was profiled, and TCRdb retains in-frame clones only, with some absent. This table holds 55,000 to 80,000 clones, under 85% found once. This TCR was recovered from a woman older than 75 with active or convalescent COVID-19. Specimen: peripheral blood.

In DNA, the CDR3 is TGTGCCAGCAGAACGAGGCGCCTCTATGGCTACACCTTC. As protein: CASRTRRLYGYTF. The chain combines TRBV6-5 with TRBJ1-2; D is ambiguous. The CDR3 is made up of 13 amino acids. V lost 6 bases and J 4 bases, leaving 12 bases between the germline ends. CDR1 is MNHEY and CDR2 is SVGAGI in the germline V gene.